The T cell receptor beta chain under discussion was sequenced for a study of blood T cell repertoires in COVID-19. Study as a whole: COVID-19 samples collected from the United States, Italy and Spain covered acute and convalescent phases. T cells, B-cell-depleted T cells, or PBMCs provided the cDNA or gDNA that served as material.

Per the authors' pipeline: The assay estimated nucleated cells by amplifying reference gene primers. Libraries were prepared by immunoSEQ multiplex PCR; TCRdb keeps only in-frame clonotypes and omits some of them. V and J calls and clone size come straight from that table; D and trimming were deduced from the DNA. The sample holds tens of thousands of clones, 89% seen once. Sequencing was done on a sample of peripheral blood. The clonotype originates from a human donor in a cohort sampled during active COVID-19.

CDR3 region: CASRTGQGNSPLHF. CDR3 coding DNA: TGTGCCAGTAGGACCGGACAGGGTAATTCACCCCTCCACTTT. The rearrangement joins TRBV19 to TRBJ1-6, with 8 bases identical to TRBD1. The germline CDR1 and CDR2 sequences are LNHDA and SQIVND (reference sequence). CDR3 size: 14 residues. Unmatched junction bases numbered 4, after V lost 6 bases and J lost 6 bases.